This note documents a single T cell receptor beta chain sequence. RNA in amounts of about 0.45 to 1 ug was reverse transcribed with random hexamers. The method of amplification for TCR beta CDR3 was immunoSEQ multiplex PCR, covering 54 Vbeta and 13 Jbeta. TCRdb fed the immunoSEQ multiplex PCR reads into MiXCR, producing one record per CDR3 protein. The sample includes approximately 150,000 distinct CDR3 sequences, approximately 94% seen only once; the top ten take 0.065% to 0.1%. TCR beta sequencing covered blood CD8+ and CD4+ T cells. This sample was included in a study of CD8 T cells in Susac syndrome. From germline, CDR1 is SQVTM and CDR2 ANQGSEA. The CDR3 spans 15 residues. Unmatched junction bases numbered 14, after V lost 6 bases and J lost 6 bases.

Sequenced input: CD4+ T cells from PBMCs. The sequence was collected from a human donor in good health. The chain combines TRBV29-1 with TRBJ2-7; 10 bases are a match to TRBD1. For the CDR3, the DNA is TGCAGCGTGAGCGGGGGACAGGGGTATCGAGGCGAGCAGTACTTC. Its protein product is CSVSGGQGYRGEQYF.